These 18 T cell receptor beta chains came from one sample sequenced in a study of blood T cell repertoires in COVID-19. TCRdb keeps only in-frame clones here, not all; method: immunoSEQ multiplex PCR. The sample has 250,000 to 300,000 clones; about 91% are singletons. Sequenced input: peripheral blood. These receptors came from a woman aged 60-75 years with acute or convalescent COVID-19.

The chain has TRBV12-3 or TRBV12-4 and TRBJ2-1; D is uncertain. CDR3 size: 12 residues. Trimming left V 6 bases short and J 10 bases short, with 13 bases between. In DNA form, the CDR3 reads TGTGCCAGCAGCCTACCCCCGAGAGAGCAGTTCTTC. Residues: CASSLPPREQFF.

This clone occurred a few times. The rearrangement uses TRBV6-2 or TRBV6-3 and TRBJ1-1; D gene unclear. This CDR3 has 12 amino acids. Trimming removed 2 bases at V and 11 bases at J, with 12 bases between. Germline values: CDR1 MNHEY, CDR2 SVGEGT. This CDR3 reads CASSYGGVGAFF. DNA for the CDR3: TGTGCCAGCAGTTACGGAGGTGTCGGGGCTTTCTTT.

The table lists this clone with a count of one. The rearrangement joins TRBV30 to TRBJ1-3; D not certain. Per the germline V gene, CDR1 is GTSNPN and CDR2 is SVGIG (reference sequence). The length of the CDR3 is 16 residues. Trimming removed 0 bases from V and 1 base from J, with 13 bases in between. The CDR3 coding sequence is TGTGCCTGGAGTGTAATAACAGCTCAATCTGGAAACACCATATATTTT. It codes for CAWSVITAQSGNTIYF.

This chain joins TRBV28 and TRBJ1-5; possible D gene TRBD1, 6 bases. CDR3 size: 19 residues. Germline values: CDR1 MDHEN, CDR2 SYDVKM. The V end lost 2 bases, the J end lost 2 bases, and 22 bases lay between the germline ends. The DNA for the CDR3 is TGTGCCAGCAGTTTAACCTCCCAGTCTACTCCAGGGGGCAATCAGCCCCAGCATTTT. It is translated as CASSLTSQSTPGGNQPQHF.

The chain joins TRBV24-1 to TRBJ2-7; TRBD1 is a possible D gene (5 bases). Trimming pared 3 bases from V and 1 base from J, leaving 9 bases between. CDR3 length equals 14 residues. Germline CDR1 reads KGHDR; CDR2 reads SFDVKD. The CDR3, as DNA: TGTGCCACCAGTGATCGCAGGGTGTCCTACGAGCAGTACTTC. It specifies CATSDRRVSYEQYF.

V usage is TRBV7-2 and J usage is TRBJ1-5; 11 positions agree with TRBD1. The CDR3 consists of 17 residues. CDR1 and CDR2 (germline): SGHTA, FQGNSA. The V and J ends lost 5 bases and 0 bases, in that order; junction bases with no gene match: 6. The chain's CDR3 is CASSRTGGSYSNQPQHF. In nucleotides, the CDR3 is TGTGCCAGCAGCCGGACAGGGGGCTCCTATAGCAATCAGCCCCAGCATTTT.

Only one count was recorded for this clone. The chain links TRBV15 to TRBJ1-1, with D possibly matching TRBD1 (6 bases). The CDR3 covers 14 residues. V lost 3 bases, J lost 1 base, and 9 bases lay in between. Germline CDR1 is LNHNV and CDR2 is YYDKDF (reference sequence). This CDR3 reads CATSRGAGNTEAFF. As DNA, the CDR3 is TGTGCCACCAGCAGGGGGGCGGGGAACACTGAAGCTTTCTTT.

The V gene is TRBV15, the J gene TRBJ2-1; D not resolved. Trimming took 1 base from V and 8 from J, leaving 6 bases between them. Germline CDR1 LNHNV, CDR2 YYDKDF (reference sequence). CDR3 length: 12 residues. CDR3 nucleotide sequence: TGTGCCACCAGCAGAGTGTCGGATGAGCAGTTCTTC. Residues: CATSRVSDEQFF.

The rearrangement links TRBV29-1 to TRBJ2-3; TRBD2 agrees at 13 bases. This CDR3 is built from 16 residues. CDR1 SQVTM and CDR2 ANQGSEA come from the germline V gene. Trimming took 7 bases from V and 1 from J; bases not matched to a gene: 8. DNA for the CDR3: TGCAGCGCTCGCGGACTAGCGGGAGTTGGCACAGATACGCAGTATTTT. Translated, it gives CSARGLAGVGTDTQYF.

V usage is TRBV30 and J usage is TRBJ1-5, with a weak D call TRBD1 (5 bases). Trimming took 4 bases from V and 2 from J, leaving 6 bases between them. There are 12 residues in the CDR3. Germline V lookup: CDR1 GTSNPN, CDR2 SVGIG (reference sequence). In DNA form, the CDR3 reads TGTGCCTGGACCAGGGGCAATCAGCCCCAGCATTTT. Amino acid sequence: CAWTRGNQPQHF.

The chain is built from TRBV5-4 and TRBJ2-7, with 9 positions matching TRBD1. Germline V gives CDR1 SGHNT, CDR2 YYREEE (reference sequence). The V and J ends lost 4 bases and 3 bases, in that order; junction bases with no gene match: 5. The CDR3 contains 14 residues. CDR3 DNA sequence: TGTGCCAGCAGCGCGCCGGACAGGGGCTACGAGCAGTACTTC. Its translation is CASSAPDRGYEQYF.

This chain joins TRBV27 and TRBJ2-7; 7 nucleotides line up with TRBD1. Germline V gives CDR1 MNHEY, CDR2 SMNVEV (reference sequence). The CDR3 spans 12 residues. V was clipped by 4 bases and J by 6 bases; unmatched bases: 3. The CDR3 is CASSSWTGEQYF. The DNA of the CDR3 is TGTGCCAGCAGTTCGTGGACAGGCGAGCAGTACTTC.

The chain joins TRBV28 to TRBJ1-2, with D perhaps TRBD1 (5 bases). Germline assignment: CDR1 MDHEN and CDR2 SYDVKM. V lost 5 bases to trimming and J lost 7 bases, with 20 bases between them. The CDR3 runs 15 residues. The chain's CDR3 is CASSLPRGSGSGYTF. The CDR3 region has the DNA TGTGCCAGCAGTCTTCCGCGGGGCTCGGGGTCTGGCTACACCTTC.

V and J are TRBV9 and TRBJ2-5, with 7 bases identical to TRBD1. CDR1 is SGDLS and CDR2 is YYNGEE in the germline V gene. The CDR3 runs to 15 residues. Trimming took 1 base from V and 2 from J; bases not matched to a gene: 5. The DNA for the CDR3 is TGTGCCAGCAGCGTATTAGGGGGCGAACAAGAGACCCAGTACTTC. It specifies CASSVLGGEQETQYF.

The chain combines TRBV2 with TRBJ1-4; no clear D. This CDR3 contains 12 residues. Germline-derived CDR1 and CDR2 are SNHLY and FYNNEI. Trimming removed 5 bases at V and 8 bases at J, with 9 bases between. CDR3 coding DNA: TGTGCCAGCAGTTATTCGGGAGAAAAACTGTTTTTT. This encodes CASSYSGEKLFF.

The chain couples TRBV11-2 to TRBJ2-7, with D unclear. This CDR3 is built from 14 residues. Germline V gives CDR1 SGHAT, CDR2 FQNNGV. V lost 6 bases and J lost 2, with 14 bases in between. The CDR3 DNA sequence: TGTGCCAGCAGATCGGCGTCCGGAGCCTACGAGCAGTACTTC. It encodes CASRSASGAYEQYF.

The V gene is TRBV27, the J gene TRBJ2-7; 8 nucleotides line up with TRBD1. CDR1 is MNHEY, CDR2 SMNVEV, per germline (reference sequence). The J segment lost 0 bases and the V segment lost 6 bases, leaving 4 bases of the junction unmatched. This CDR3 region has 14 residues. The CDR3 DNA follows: TGTGCCAGCAGAAGGACAGGGACCTCCTACGAGCAGTACTTC. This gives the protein CASRRTGTSYEQYF.

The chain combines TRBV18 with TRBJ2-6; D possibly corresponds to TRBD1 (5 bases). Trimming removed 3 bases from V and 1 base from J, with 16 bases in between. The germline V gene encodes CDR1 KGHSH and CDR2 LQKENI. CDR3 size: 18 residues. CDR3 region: CASSPRGAPGSGANVLTF. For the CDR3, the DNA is TGTGCCAGCTCACCTAGGGGCGCTCCCGGATCTGGGGCCAACGTCCTGACTTTC.